Presented here are 2 T cell receptor beta chains from one specimen sequenced in a study of blood T cells in healthy people across ages. Through a sample-barcoded 5' primer and a J-beta primer mix, a second PCR was run for roughly 7 to 12 cycles. TCRdb redid the calling of the 5' RACE reads with MiXCR, one entry per CDR3 protein. In the table there are over 550,000 distinct CDR3 sequences, approximately 30% of which are singletons. What was sequenced was blood. The receptor source for this set is a woman older than 75 in good health.

This chain joins TRBV24-1 and TRBJ2-5; TRBD2 matches at 7 bases. V was pared by 6 bases and J by 1 base, with 4 bases of the junction left unmatched. Germline loops: CDR1 KGHDR, CDR2 SFDVKD. The CDR3 is made up of 14 amino acids. CDR3 nucleotide sequence: TGTGCCACCAGTATATCTAGCGGCCAAGAGACCCAGTACTTC. Residues: CATSISSGQETQYF.

This clonotype was observed at least ten times. The J gene is TRBJ2-3, the V gene TRBV28; 7 bases map to TRBD2. Trimming removed 5 bases from V and 1 base from J; junction bases left unmatched: 6. The CDR3 loop spans 15 amino acids. CDR1 is MDHEN and CDR2 is SYDVKM in the germline V gene. The CDR3, as DNA: TGTGCCAGCAGTGGGAGGGACCAGCGCACAGATACGCAGTATTTT. Its translation: CASSGRDQRTDTQYF.